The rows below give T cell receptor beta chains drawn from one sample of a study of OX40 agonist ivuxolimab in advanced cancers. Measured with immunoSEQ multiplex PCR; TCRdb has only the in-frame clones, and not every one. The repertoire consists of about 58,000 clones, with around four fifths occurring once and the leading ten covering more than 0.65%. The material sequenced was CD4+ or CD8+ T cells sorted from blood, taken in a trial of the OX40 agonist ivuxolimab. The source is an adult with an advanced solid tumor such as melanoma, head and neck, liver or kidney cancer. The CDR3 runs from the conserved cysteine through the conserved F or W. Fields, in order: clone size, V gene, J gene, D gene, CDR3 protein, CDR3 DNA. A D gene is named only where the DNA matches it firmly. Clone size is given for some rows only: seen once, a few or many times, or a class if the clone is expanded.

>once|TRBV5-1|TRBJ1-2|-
CASSNQQGANYGYTF
TGCGCCAGCAGCAACCAACAGGGAGCTAACTATGGCTACACCTTC
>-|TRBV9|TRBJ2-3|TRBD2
CASSVKQRGGGTDTQYF
TGTGCCAGCAGCGTAAAACAGCGGGGGGGCGGCACAGATACGCAGTATTTT
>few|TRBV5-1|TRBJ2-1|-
CASQLTPNEQFF
TGCGCCAGCCAGCTGACCCCCAATGAGCAGTTCTTC
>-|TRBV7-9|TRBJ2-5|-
CASIRKGGAGETQYF
TGTGCCAGCATCCGGAAGGGGGGGGCCGGAGAGACCCAGTACTTC
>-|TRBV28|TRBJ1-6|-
CASRQDNSPLHF
TGTGCCAGCCGACAAGATAATTCACCCCTCCACTTT
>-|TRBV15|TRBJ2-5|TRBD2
CATSQIAGGQETQYF
TGTGCCACCAGCCAGATAGCGGGGGGACAAGAGACCCAGTACTTC
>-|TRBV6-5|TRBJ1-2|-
CASSEGRVYGYTF
TGTGCCAGCAGTGAAGGAAGGGTCTATGGCTACACCTTC
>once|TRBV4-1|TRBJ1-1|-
CASSQARHWNTEAFF
TGCGCCAGCAGCCAAGCCCGACACTGGAACACTGAAGCTTTCTTT
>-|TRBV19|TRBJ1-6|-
CASSIERTANDSPLHF
TGTGCCAGTAGTATAGAAAGGACAGCTAATGATTCACCCCTCCACTTT
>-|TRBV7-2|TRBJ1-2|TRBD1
CASREPLLGQGNYGYTF
TGTGCCAGCAGAGAACCCCTTCTCGGACAGGGTAACTATGGCTACACCTTC
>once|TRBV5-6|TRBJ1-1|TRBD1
CASSRDRGSVPKTQAFF
TGTGCCAGCAGCCGGGACAGGGGTTCAGTCCCCAAGACTCAAGCTTTCTTT
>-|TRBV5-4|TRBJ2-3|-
CASSLFGSLLGTQYF
TGTGCCAGCAGCTTGTTCGGCAGCCTCCTGGGTACGCAGTATTTT
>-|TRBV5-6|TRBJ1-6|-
CASSTLSYNSPLHF
TGTGCCAGCAGCACCCTCTCCTATAATTCACCCCTCCACTTT
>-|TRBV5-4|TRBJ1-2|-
CASSLYEVYGYTF
TGTGCCAGCAGCTTGTATGAAGTCTATGGCTACACCTTC
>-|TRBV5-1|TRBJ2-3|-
CASSLVGDPSTDTQYF
TGCGCCAGCAGCTTGGTTGGGGACCCTAGCACAGATACGCAGTATTTT
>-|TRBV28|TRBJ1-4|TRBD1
CASSLDRGVRGEKLFF
TGTGCCAGCAGCCTGGACAGGGGGGTAAGAGGTGAAAAACTGTTTTTT
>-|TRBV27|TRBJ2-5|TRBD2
CASSFGLAVGQETQYF
TGTGCCAGCAGTTTCGGACTAGCGGTCGGACAAGAGACCCAGTACTTC
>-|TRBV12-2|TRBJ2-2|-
CATGGGPGELFF
TGTGCAACCGGTGGGGGGCCCGGGGAGCTGTTTTTT
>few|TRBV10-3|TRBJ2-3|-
CAISESRGAESTDTQYF
TGTGCCATCAGTGAGTCGAGGGGGGCGGAGAGCACAGATACGCAGTATTTT
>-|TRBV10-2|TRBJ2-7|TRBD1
CASSVGQGYLYEQYF
TGCGCCAGCAGTGTAGGACAGGGTTATCTCTACGAGCAGTACTTC
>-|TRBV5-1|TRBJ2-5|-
CASSLVGGDQETQYF
TGCGCCAGCAGCTTGGTCGGAGGGGACCAAGAGACCCAGTACTTC
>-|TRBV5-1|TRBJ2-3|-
CASSLEDRRADTQYF
TGCGCCAGCAGCTTGGAGGACAGGAGGGCGGATACGCAGTATTTT
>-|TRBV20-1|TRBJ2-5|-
CSASSRETQYF
TGCAGTGCTAGTTCAAGGGAGACCCAGTACTTC
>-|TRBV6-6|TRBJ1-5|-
CASSYGQGGGNQPQHF
TGTGCCAGCAGTTACGGTCAGGGTGGCGGCAATCAGCCCCAGCATTTT
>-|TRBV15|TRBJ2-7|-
CATSRDQGPQYF
TGTGCCACCAGCAGAGATCAGGGTCCTCAGTACTTC
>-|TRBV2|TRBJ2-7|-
CASSEASYEQYF
TGTGCCAGCAGTGAAGCCTCCTACGAGCAGTACTTC
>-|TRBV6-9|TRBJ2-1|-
CAKAGSSYNEQFF
TGTGCCAAGGCGGGGAGCTCCTACAATGAGCAGTTCTTC
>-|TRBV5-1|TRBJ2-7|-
CASSLDGREQYF
TGCGCCAGCAGCTTGGACGGGCGGGAGCAGTACTTC
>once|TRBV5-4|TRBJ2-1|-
CASSSVSPLGDPTFF
TGTGCCAGCAGCTCCGTATCGCCCCTCGGGGACCCCACTTTCTTC
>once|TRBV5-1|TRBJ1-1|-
CASSLAAGLTEAFF
TGCGCCAGCAGCTTGGCGGCAGGGCTTACTGAAGCTTTCTTT
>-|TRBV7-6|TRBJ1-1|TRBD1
CASSPPPDRGRNTEAFF
TGTGCCAGCAGCCCCCCCCCGGACAGGGGGAGAAACACTGAAGCTTTCTTT
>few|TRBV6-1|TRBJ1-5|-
CASNQNSNQPQHF
TGTGCCAGCAACCAGAATAGCAATCAGCCCCAGCATTTT
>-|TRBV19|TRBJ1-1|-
CASSPGPRNTEAFF
TGTGCCAGTAGTCCCGGGCCCCGGAACACTGAAGCTTTCTTT
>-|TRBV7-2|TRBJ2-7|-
CASSLGRGTREQYF
TGTGCCAGCAGCTTAGGGCGGGGTACTCGGGAGCAGTACTTC
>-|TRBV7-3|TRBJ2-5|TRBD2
CASSPNGLAEETQYF
TGTGCCAGCAGCCCTAACGGGCTAGCGGAAGAGACCCAGTACTTC
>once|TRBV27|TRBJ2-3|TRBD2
CASSFLGGGAIPDTQYF
TGTGCCAGCAGTTTTCTGGGCGGGGGGGCCATCCCAGATACGCAGTATTTT
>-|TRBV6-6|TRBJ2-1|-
CASSYLDRLRYNEQFF
TGTGCCAGCAGTTACCTTGACAGGCTACGATACAATGAGCAGTTCTTC
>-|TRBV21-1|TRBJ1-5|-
CASSQSDGRGPGNQPQHF
TGTGCCAGCAGCCAAAGCGATGGCAGGGGGCCGGGCAATCAGCCCCAGCATTTT
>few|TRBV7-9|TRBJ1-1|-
CASSLSGPEAFF
TGTGCCAGCAGCTTATCCGGGCCTGAAGCTTTCTTT
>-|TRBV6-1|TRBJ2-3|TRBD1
CASSAQFRTGPSTDTQYF
TGTGCCAGCAGTGCTCAATTTAGGACAGGCCCGAGCACAGATACGCAGTATTTT
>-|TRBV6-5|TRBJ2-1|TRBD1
CASSPWTGLVDEQFF
TGTGCCAGCAGTCCATGGACAGGGTTAGTCGATGAGCAGTTCTTC
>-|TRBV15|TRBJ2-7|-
CATSRGGYSYEQYF
TGTGCCACCAGCAGAGGGGGCTATTCCTACGAGCAGTACTTC
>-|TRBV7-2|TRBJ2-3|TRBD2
CASSTGLAGARGYF
TGTGCCAGCAGCACAGGACTAGCGGGGGCCCGAGGGTATTTT
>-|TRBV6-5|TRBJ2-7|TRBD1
CASSYPTGNAVEQYF
TGTGCCAGCAGTTACCCGACAGGGAACGCTGTCGAGCAGTACTTC
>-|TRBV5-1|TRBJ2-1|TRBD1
CASSYGTGSPNEQFF
TGCGCCAGCAGCTACGGGACAGGGTCACCCAATGAGCAGTTCTTC
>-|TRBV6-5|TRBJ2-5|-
CASSYSGYQPETQYF
TGTGCCAGCAGTTACTCGGGCTATCAGCCAGAGACCCAGTACTTC
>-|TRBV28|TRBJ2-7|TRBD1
CASNGGQGTIYEQYF
TGTGCCAGCAATGGGGGACAGGGGACCATCTACGAGCAGTACTTC
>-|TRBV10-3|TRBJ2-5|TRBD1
CAIRDRGKETQYF
TGTGCCATCCGGGACAGGGGGAAAGAGACCCAGTACTTC
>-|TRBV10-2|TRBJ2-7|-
CASSLNSYEQYF
TGCGCCAGCAGTTTGAACAGCTACGAGCAGTACTTC
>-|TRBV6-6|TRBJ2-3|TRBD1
CASSSRDRVKYF
TGTGCCAGCAGTTCGCGGGACAGGGTTAAGTATTTT
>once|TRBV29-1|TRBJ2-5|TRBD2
CSVDTPGAGMSETQYF
TGCAGCGTTGACACCCCGGGAGCGGGAATGAGTGAGACCCAGTACTTC
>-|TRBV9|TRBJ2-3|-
CASSPNGGRADTQYF
TGTGCCAGCAGCCCCAATGGGGGGCGGGCAGATACGCAGTATTTT
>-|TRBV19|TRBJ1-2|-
CASSITAYGYTF
TGTGCCAGTAGTATTACGGCCTATGGCTACACCTTC
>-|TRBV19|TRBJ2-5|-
CASSTDHSSQETQYF
TGTGCCAGTAGTACCGATCACAGTTCCCAAGAGACCCAGTACTTC
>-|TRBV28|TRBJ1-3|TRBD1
CASSSGGPGNTIYF
TGTGCCAGCAGTTCAGGGGGCCCTGGAAACACCATATATTTT
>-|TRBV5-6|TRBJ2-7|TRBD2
CASGSGGGENGQYF
TGTGCCAGCGGCAGCGGGGGGGGTGAGAACGGGCAGTACTTC
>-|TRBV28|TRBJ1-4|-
CASSLFDSPATNEKLFF
TGTGCCAGCAGTTTATTTGACTCACCAGCAACTAATGAAAAACTGTTTTTT
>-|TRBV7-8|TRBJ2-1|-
CASSWQGWRNEQFF
TGTGCCAGCAGCTGGCAGGGGTGGCGGAATGAGCAGTTCTTC
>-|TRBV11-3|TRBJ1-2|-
CASSPPRWQGLPVNYGYTF
TGTGCCAGCAGCCCCCCCCGGTGGCAGGGGTTGCCTGTGAACTATGGCTACACCTTC